One sample yielded the 22 T cell receptor beta chains listed below, sequenced in a study of T cells in Graves' hyperthyroidism and ophthalmopathy. TCR beta CDR3 sequences were amplified from RNA transcripts. When the TCR CDR3 underwent first-round RT-PCR, the HTBI primer set was used. TCRdb re-called the multiplex PCR reads with MiXCR, one entry per CDR3 protein. The sample holds hundreds of thousands of distinct CDR3 sequences; under 20% are singletons and the top ten take around 17%. The sequencing sample was made of blood. The receptors come from a woman aged 45-65 years with Graves' hyperthyroidism that later progressed to Graves' ophthalmopathy.

The genes are TRBV20-1 and TRBJ2-1; no clear D. CDR3 length: 16 residues. Deletions cut 2 bases from V and 4 bases from J, with 18 bases between. CDR1 and CDR2 (germline): DFQATT, SNEGSKA (reference sequence). The CDR3 DNA follows: TGCAGTGCTAGAATCCCGGCCGCAAACCCTTACAATGAGCAGTTCTTC. Translating gives CSARIPAANPYNEQFF.

The chain recombines TRBV20-1 with TRBJ2-1; TRBD2 matches at 14 bases. The CDR3 contains 14 residues. CDR1 is DFQATT, CDR2 SNEGSKA, per germline (reference sequence). J lost 6 bases, V lost 6 bases, and 4 bases had no gene match. CDR3 residues: CSAKTSGGANEQFF. CDR3 nucleotide sequence: TGCAGTGCAAAGACTAGCGGGGGGGCCAATGAGCAGTTCTTC.

For this clonotype: A junction end diverges from the germline sequence, so it may reflect a read error. This chain links TRBV5-6 with TRBJ2-5, with 10 nucleotides matching TRBD1. This CDR3 region has 15 residues. Germline CDR1 SGHDT, CDR2 YYEEEE. CDR3 coding DNA: TGTGCCAGCAGCTACGGACAGGGGGGGGCAGAGACTCAGTACTTC. This encodes CASSYGQGGAETQYF.

The chain joins TRBV11-3 to TRBJ2-2; 13 positions agree with TRBD2. Germline loops: CDR1 SGHNT, CDR2 YENEEA. V lost 4 bases and J lost 7; bases outside the gene matches: 6. This CDR3 contains 16 residues. CDR3 region: CASSSRTSGGHGELFF. CDR3 coding DNA: TGTGCCAGCAGCTCTCGGACTAGCGGGGGTCACGGGGAGCTGTTTTTT.

This clonotype showed up many times. The chain links TRBV15 to TRBJ2-7; 10 bases align to TRBD2. Germline V lookup: CDR1 LNHNV, CDR2 YYDKDF (reference sequence). V dropped 4 bases and J dropped 1; count of bases not matched to a gene: 7. The CDR3 has 16 amino acids. In DNA, the CDR3 is TGTGCCACCAGCATCCCAGAAGCGGGGGGGTCCTACGAGCAGTACTTC. It yields the protein CATSIPEAGGSYEQYF.

This clonotype was observed a handful of times. The J gene is TRBJ2-1, the V gene TRBV27; 8 positions match TRBD1. From germline, CDR1 is MNHEY and CDR2 SMNVEV (reference sequence). V lost 7 bases, J lost 7 bases, and 12 bases stayed unmatched. The CDR3 sequence is 15 residues long. The CDR3 DNA sequence: TGTGCCAGCAAAGGGGTAGCAGGGGGCCGGAATGAGCAGTTCTTC. Its translation is CASKGVAGGRNEQFF.

CDR3 DNA sequence: TGTGCCAGCAGCCAAAAGATCGGACAGGGGACCACTGAAGCTTTCTTT. This translates into CASSQKIGQGTTEAFF. The rearrangement joins TRBV4-2 to TRBJ1-1; 9 bases are a match to TRBD1. Per the germline V gene, CDR1 is LGHNA and CDR2 is YNFKEQ. With V trimmed by 2 bases and J by 4 bases, 8 bases remained unmatched. The CDR3 is 16 residues long.

The V call is TRBV18, the J call TRBJ1-2, with D possibly being TRBD1 (5 bases). CDR1 and CDR2 from the germline V gene are KGHSH and LQKENI. The length of the CDR3 is 16 residues. Trimming removed 4 bases from V and 1 base from J, with 16 bases in between. Here the CDR3 reads CASSRDSKGINYGYTF. The CDR3 region has the DNA TGTGCCAGCTCACGTGACTCTAAGGGGATTAACTATGGCTACACCTTC.

Only a few counts were recorded for this clonotype. J is TRBJ2-1 and V is TRBV27; D may be TRBD2 (7 bases). The CDR3 consists of 17 residues. V gave up 6 bases and J gave up 4 bases, with 22 bases separating them. Germline V lookup: CDR1 MNHEY, CDR2 SMNVEV (reference sequence). This chain's CDR3 is CASSSNWGGLAYNEQFF. CDR3 sequence (DNA): TGTGCCAGCAGCTCAAACTGGGGGGGGCTGGCATACAATGAGCAGTTCTTC.

This clonotype was seen ten or more times. V is TRBV30 and J is TRBJ2-5; a weak D match, TRBD1 (6 bases). The length of the CDR3 is 13 residues. Looked up from germline, CDR1 is GTSNPN and CDR2 is SVGIG (reference sequence). V dropped 1 base and J dropped 7 bases, with 13 bases sitting between them. The CDR3 region is CAWSARLGATQYF. The CDR3 region has the DNA TGTGCCTGGAGTGCGAGGTTGGGGGCGACCCAGTACTTC.

The chain carries TRBV20-1 and TRBJ1-4; maybe TRBD1 (5 bases). CDR3 size: 16 residues. Trimming took 0 bases from V and 7 from J, leaving 18 bases between them. Germline V gene lookup returns CDR1 DFQATT and CDR2 SNEGSKA (reference sequence). In DNA, the CDR3 is TGCAGTGCTAGAGATCTGAGGGCAGGGTCGGGTGAAAAACTGTTTTTT. Translating it yields CSARDLRAGSGEKLFF.

J is TRBJ1-5 and V is TRBV28, with D tentatively TRBD1 (5 bases). The germline CDR1 and CDR2 sequences are MDHEN and SYDVKM. The CDR3 has 15 amino acids. V was cut by 6 bases and J by 1 base, with 13 bases left in between. The CDR3 coding sequence is TGTGCCAGCAGGCCCTCGAGGGGCAGCAATCAGCCCCAGCATTTT. Its protein product is CASRPSRGSNQPQHF.

This clonotype has at least ten counts. CDR3 sequence (DNA): TGTGCCAGCGGTGGTGGTACGCCTTCCCACGAGCAGTACTTC. Its translation: CASGGGTPSHEQYF. This chain joins TRBV2 and TRBJ2-7; D call uncertain. V shed 8 bases and J shed 5 bases, with 19 bases lying between them. Germline CDR1 SNHLY, CDR2 FYNNEI. The CDR3 covers 14 residues.

This clonotype was detected only a few times. The chain carries TRBV4-1 and TRBJ1-1; tentatively, D is TRBD1 (6 bases). This CDR3 contains 15 residues. In germline, CDR1 is MGHRA, CDR2 YSYEKL. V was clipped by 2 bases and J by 3 bases, with 13 bases between them. Written as DNA, the CDR3 is TGCGCCAGCAGCCAAACAGGGAGTGCCGACACTGAAGCTTTCTTT. The encoded protein is CASSQTGSADTEAFF.

This clonotype was counted at least ten times. The chain has TRBV2 and TRBJ1-4; TRBD1 matches at 9 bases. CDR1 SNHLY and CDR2 FYNNEI come from the germline V gene. The CDR3 is 19 amino acids. V trimming: 4 bases; J trimming: 0 bases; junction bases outside the gene matches: 12. The CDR3 DNA reads as TGTGCCAGCAGTGGGGTACAGGGGGCGCGGAGTGCAACTAATGAAAAACTGTTTTTT. It encodes CASSGVQGARSATNEKLFF.

The V gene is TRBV7-8, the J gene TRBJ2-7; D is uncertain. The CDR3 is 13 residues long. The germline gives CDR1 SGHVS, CDR2 FQNEAQ. Trimming shortened V by 4 bases and J by 3 bases, and 10 bases separated the two germline ends. The chain's CDR3 is CASSSRWDYEQYF. CDR3 DNA: TGTGCCAGCAGCTCCCGGTGGGACTACGAGCAGTACTTC.

This clonotype was recorded a few times. The V and J genes are TRBV28 and TRBJ2-3; 9 bases line up with TRBD2. Germline CDR1 and CDR2: MDHEN and SYDVKM. The CDR3 extends over 16 amino acids. The V and J ends lost 5 bases and 6 bases, in that order; junction bases with no gene match: 12. The CDR3 reads CASSPIAGAEADTQYF. The CDR3 bases are TGTGCCAGCAGTCCTATAGCGGGAGCGGAGGCTGATACGCAGTATTTT.

The chain couples TRBV5-1 to TRBJ1-2; D perhaps matches TRBD1 (5 bases). From germline, CDR1 is SGHRS and CDR2 YFSETQ. V shed 4 bases and J shed 4 bases, with 17 bases lying between them. The CDR3 consists of 15 residues. CDR3 sequence reads: CASSDLSTDSYGYTF. As DNA, the CDR3 is TGCGCCAGCAGCGACCTTTCGACAGACTCCTATGGCTACACCTTC.

This clonotype has only a few counts. This chain uses TRBV29-1 with TRBJ2-1, with TRBD1 matching over 7 bases. The CDR3 sequence is 17 residues long. Germline CDR1 and CDR2: SQVTM and ANQGSEA. J gave up 0 bases and V 3 bases, and 11 bases lay outside the gene matches. This CDR3 reads CSVERHPGQLSYNEQFF. CDR3 coding DNA: TGCAGCGTTGAGCGACACCCGGGACAGCTCTCCTACAATGAGCAGTTCTTC.

This clonotype was observed many times. CDR3 bases: TGTGCCAGCAGTGAAACCCGACAGGAAAATCAGCCCCAGCATTTT. It is translated as CASSETRQENQPQHF. V and J are TRBV6-1 and TRBJ1-5, with TRBD1 as a possible D gene (6 bases). The CDR3 has 15 residues. V was pared by 2 bases and J by 4 bases, with 12 bases between. Germline assignment: CDR1 MNHNS and CDR2 SASEGT.

This clonotype was picked up many times. This chain connects TRBV7-2 to TRBJ2-3, with unresolved D. Germline values: CDR1 SGHTA, CDR2 FQGNSA. There are 15 residues in the CDR3. The V and J ends lost 3 bases and 0 bases respectively, with 10 bases between them. The CDR3: CASSFQNPSTDTQYF. CDR3 bases: TGTGCCAGCAGCTTCCAGAACCCCAGCACAGATACGCAGTATTTT.

This clonotype has ten or more counts. The gene calls are TRBV5-1 and TRBJ2-3; 9 bases are a match to TRBD1. Germline V gives CDR1 SGHRS, CDR2 YFSETQ. V shed 4 bases and J 3 bases; nucleotides not matched to a gene: 6. This CDR3 has 15 amino acids. The CDR3 is CASSVGQGLTDTQYF. Here the CDR3 DNA reads TGCGCCAGCAGCGTCGGACAGGGGCTGACAGATACGCAGTATTTT.